This TCR beta chain was obtained from a study of T cells after yellow fever vaccination. Study observations and caveats: Post-booster samples contained most primary-vaccination clones (around 95% CD4, approximately 88% CD8).

From the 5' RACE reads, TCRdb called clonotypes with MiXCR, one entry per CDR3 protein. The sample includes 200,000 to 300,000 distinct CDR3 sequences, 6.7% seen only once; the top ten take about 1%. As concerns this clonotype: Its cognate antigen is unknown.

V shed 6 bases, J shed 2 bases, and the junction held 6 bases outside the gene matches. There are 14 residues in the CDR3. The germline CDR1 and CDR2 sequences are SGHDT and YYEEEE. Source: CD4+ T cells sorted from PBMCs, taken on the day of the yellow fever booster vaccination. V gene TRBV5-6 combines with J gene TRBJ2-7, with 9 bases fitting TRBD1. The TCR originated in a man in his thirties or forties who received the YFV17D yellow fever vaccine. The CDR3 is CASTLRDRAYEQYF. Written as DNA, the CDR3 is TGTGCCAGCACCCTCCGGGACAGGGCCTACGAGCAGTACTTC.